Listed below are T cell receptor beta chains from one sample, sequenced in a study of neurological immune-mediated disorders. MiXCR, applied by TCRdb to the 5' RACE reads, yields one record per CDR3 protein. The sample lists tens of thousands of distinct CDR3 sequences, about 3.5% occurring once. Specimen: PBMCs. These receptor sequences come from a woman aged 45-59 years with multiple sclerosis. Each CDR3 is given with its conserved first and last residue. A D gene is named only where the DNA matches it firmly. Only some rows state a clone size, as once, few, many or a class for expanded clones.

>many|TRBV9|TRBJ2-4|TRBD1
TGTGCCAGCAGCCTAACTGGGACAGCTAATAAAAACATTCAGTACTTC
CASSLTGTANKNIQYF
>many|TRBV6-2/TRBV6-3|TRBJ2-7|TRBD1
TGTGCCAGCAAGGGACAGGGTATCAACGAGCAGTACTTC
CASKGQGINEQYF
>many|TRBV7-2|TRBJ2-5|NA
TGTGCCAGCAGCGCCGCCCTAGAGACCCAGTACTTC
CASSAALETQYF
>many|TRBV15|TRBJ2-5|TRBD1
TGTGCCACCAGCAGTGACAGGGGGGTTGAGACCCAGTACTTC
CATSSDRGVETQYF
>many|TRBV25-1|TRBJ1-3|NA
TGTGCCAGCAGGGACTCTGGAAACACCATATATTTT
CASRDSGNTIYF
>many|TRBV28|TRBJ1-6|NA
TGTGCCAGCCAGACTACAGGGCTGAATTCACCCCTCAACTTT
CASQTTGLNSPLNF
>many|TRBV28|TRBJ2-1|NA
TGTGCCAGCAGCTCGCTCGCGGCAGGATACAATGAGCAGTTCTTC
CASSSLAAGYNEQFF
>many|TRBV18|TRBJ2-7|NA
TGTGCCAGCTCACCTCTCCAAGACAAGTCCTACGAGCAGTACTTC
CASSPLQDKSYEQYF
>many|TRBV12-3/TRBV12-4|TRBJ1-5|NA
TGTGCCAGCAGCCCCAATCGCGGGGGCAATCAGCCCCAGCATTTT
CASSPNRGGNQPQHF
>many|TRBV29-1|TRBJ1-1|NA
TGCAGCGTTCCCTGGGGGCCCGGGGCTTTCTTT
CSVPWGPGAFF
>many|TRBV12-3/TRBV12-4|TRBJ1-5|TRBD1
TGTGCCAGCAGTTTGCAGACAGGGGGCTTTCAGCCCCAGCATTTT
CASSLQTGGFQPQHF
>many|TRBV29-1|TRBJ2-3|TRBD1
TGCAGCGCTAGGACAGGGGGCACAGATACGCAGTATTTT
CSARTGGTDTQYF
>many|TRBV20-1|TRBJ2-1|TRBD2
TGCAGTGCTAGTCAGCGGGAAACCTACAATGAGCAGTTCTTC
CSASQRETYNEQFF
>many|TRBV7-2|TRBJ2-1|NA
TGTGCCAGCAGCTTAGGGACGGGCTACCCTTTATATGAGCAGTTCTTC
CASSLGTGYPLYEQFF
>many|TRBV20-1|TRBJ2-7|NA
TGCAGTGCTAGAGAGGGAGGAGGAGGCTACGAGCAGTACTTC
CSAREGGGGYEQYF
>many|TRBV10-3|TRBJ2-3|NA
TGTGCCATCGAGCAAGGGGGAGGGCCAGGAGATACGCAGTATTTT
CAIEQGGGPGDTQYF
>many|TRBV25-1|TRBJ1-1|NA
TGTGCCAGCAGTGATTTTCGATGGGATACTGAAGCTTTCTTT
CASSDFRWDTEAFF
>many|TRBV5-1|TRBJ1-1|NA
TGCGCCAGCAGCCGGACCGGTGGCGTTATGTACACTGAAGCTTTCTTT
CASSRTGGVMYTEAFF
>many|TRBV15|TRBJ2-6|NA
TGTGCCACCAGCAGAGATCTGGGTTCTGGGGCCAACGTCCTGACTTTC
CATSRDLGSGANVLTF
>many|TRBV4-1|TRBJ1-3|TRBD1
TGCGCCAGCAGCCAGGGACAGGCAAGGGGGAACACCATATATTTT
CASSQGQARGNTIYF
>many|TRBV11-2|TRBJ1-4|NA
TGTGCCAGCAGCTCGGGACACGGTAATGAAAAACTGTTTTTT
CASSSGHGNEKLFF
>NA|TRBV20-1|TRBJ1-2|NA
TGCAGTGCTAGAAAGGGAACTAACTATGGCTACACCTTC
CSARKGTNYGYTF
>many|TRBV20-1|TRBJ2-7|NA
TGCAGTGCTAGTCCGTTGGGGGGGACAACCTACGAGCAGTACTTC
CSASPLGGTTYEQYF
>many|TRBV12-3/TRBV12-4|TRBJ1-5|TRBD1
TGTGCCAGCAGTCAACAGGGGGGCAATCAGCCCCAGCATTTT
CASSQQGGNQPQHF
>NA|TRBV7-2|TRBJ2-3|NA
TGTGCCAGCAGTATTGTTAGCGGAGGTGGGACAGATACGCAGTATTTT
CASSIVSGGGTDTQYF
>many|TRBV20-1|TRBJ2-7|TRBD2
TGCAGTGCTCACCGGGACTACCAAACCTACGAGCAGTACTTC
CSAHRDYQTYEQYF
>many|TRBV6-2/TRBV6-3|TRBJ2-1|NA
TGTGCCAGCAGTTACTCGAGTCCGACGGGGCAGTTCTTC
CASSYSSPTGQFF
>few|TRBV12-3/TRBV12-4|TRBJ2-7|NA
TGTGCCAGCAGTTTAGACCGGGACGTATCCTACGAGCAGTACTTC
CASSLDRDVSYEQYF
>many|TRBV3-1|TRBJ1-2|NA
TGTGCCAGCAGCCACGGTGTGGAGGGGGTAGCTAACTATGGCTACACCTTC
CASSHGVEGVANYGYTF
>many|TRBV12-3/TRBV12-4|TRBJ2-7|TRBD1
TGTGCCAGCAGTTTAGTTGATAAGGGACAGGGTATCGAGCAGTACTTC
CASSLVDKGQGIEQYF
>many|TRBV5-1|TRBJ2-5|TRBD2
TGCGCCAGCAGCTTAGCGGGAGGGCCAACAGAGACCCAGTACTTC
CASSLAGGPTETQYF
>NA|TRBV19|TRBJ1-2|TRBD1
TGTGCCAGTAGTATAGGGGACAGGGGAACCCATGGCTACACCTTC
CASSIGDRGTHGYTF
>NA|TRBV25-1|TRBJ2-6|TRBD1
TGTGCCAGCAGTAACCGGGACAGGGTTCCTGGGGCCAACGTCCTGACTTTC
CASSNRDRVPGANVLTF
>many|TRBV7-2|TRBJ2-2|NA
TGTGCCAGCAGCTTTGGGTGGGGGGAGCTGTTTTTT
CASSFGWGELFF
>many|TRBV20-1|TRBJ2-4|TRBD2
TGCAGTGCTCCGCGGGGGGGGAGCCTTGCCAAAAACATTCAGTACTTC
CSAPRGGSLAKNIQYF
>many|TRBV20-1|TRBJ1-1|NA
TGCAGTGCTTCTCGGGATCCCGCGGGGCACACTGAAGCTTTCTTT
CSASRDPAGHTEAFF
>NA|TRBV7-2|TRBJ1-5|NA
TGTGCCAGCAGCTCGAGAAACGGAGATCAGCCCCAGCATTTT
CASSSRNGDQPQHF
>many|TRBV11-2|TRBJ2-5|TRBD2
TGTGCCAGCAGCTTAATCGCTAGCGGGAGAGTTGAGACCCAGTACTTC
CASSLIASGRVETQYF
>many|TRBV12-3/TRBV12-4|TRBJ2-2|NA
TGTGCCAGCAGTTTAGGGGGTACGGGCGGGGAGCTGTTTTTT
CASSLGGTGGELFF
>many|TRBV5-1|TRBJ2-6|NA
TGCGCCAGCAGCTTGGCCGGCGGCAACTCTGGGGCCAACGTCCTGACTTTC
CASSLAGGNSGANVLTF